This TCR beta chain derives from a study of vaccination and CD4 T cells after COVID-19. Study outcomes and limitations: It was found that, in convalescent patients, 304 of 307 vaccine-specific clones were spike mono-reactive. Post-vaccination, and not before, a median about 90% of reactive clones appeared in convalescent patients.

The study sequenced cultured CD4+ T cell DNA using the Oncomine TCR Beta short-read assay. In TCRdb, the PCR reads were re-called with MiXCR into one record per CDR3 protein. Of some 7,000 distinct CDR3 sequences detected, about 29% appear once; the ten largest clones hold approximately 32%. The CDR3 is made up of 13 amino acids. The V end was cut by 6 bases, the J end by 5 bases, with 13 bases between. The germline V gene has CDR1 LNHNV and CDR2 YYDKDF (reference sequence). On this clonotype: Its antigen is as yet unknown.

This sample's treatment: approximately nine-day PBMC culture with coronavirus spike peptide pools or control peptides (ViraFEST assay). The unexposed donor provided CD4+ T cells, which were taken before the COVID-19 pandemic (2011-2018). After about ten days of culture, CD4+ T cells were negatively selected. Where cells permitted, unexposed-donor CD4+ T cells were probed with SARS-CoV-2 S/N and four cold-coronavirus spikes. Sequencing was done on a sample of CD4+ T cells from blood, cultured in vitro. V usage is TRBV15 and J usage is TRBJ2-5; D possibly corresponds to TRBD2 (5 bases). The sequence came from a human donor in good health. The CDR3: CATRTGSSETQYF. The CDR3 nucleotides read TGTGCCACCAGAACGGGGAGCTCTGAGACCCAGTACTTC.